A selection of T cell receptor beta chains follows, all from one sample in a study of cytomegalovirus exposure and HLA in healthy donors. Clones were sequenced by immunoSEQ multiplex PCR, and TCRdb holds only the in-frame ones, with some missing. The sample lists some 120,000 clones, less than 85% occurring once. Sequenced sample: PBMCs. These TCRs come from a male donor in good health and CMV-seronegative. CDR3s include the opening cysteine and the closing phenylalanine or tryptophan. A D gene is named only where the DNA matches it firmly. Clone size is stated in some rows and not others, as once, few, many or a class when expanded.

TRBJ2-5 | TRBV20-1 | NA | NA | CSAEGGKTQYF | TGCAGTGCAGAGGGGGGGAAGACCCAGTACTTC
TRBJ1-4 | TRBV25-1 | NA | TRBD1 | CASKIQGAIEGKLFF | TGTGCCAGCAAGATACAGGGGGCGATAGAAGGGAAACTGTTTTTT
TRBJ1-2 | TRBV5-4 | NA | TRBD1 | CASSTPTGLGGYTF | TGTGCCAGCAGCACTCCGACAGGGCTGGGGGGCTACACCTTC
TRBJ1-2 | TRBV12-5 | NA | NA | CASGPRQGPFLSTF | TGTGCTAGTGGCCCTCGGCAGGGCCCGTTCCTATCGACCTTC
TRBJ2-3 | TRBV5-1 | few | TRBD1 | CASSLGQGKGTDTQYF | TGCGCCAGCAGCTTAGGACAGGGGAAAGGCACAGATACGCAGTATTTT
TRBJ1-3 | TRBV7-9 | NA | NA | CASNTGDISGNTIYF | TGTGCCAGCAACACCGGGGACATCTCTGGAAACACCATATATTTT
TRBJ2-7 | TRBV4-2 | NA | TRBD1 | CASSQDIGQASYEQYF | TGTGCCAGCAGCCAAGATATAGGACAGGCCTCCTACGAGCAGTACTTC
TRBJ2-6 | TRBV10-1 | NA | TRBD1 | CASSEGQGSRSGANVLTF | TGCGCCAGCAGTGAGGGACAGGGGAGTAGGTCTGGGGCCAACGTCCTGACTTTC
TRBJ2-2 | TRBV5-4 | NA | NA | CASSFQGDLFF | TGTGCCAGCAGCTTCCAGGGTGATCTGTTTTTT
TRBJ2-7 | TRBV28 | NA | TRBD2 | CASRPAGGGSYEQYF | TGTGCCAGCAGGCCAGCGGGGGGGGGCTCCTACGAGCAGTACTTC
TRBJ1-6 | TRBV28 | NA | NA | CASRVGQIGDSYNSPLHF | TGTGCCAGCAGGGTAGGCCAAATCGGAGACTCCTATAATTCACCCCTCCACTTT
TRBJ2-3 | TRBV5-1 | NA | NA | CASSSDSTSTDTQYF | TGCGCCAGCAGCTCGGACAGCACGAGCACAGATACGCAGTATTTT
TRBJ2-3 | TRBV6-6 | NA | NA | CASSYTWQGPDTQYF | TGTGCCAGCAGTTATACATGGCAGGGGCCAGATACGCAGTATTTT
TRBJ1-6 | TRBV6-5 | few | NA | CASSYSRLTNSPLHF | TGTGCCAGCAGTTACTCCCGACTGACTAATTCACCCCTCCACTTT
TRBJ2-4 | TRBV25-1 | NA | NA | CASSEGGAGVAKNSQYF | TGTGCCAGCAGTGAAGGGGGGGCGGGGGTAGCCAAAAACAGTCAGTACTTC
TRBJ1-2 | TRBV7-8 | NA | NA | CASRAAGYNYGYTF | TGTGCCAGCCGCGCGGCAGGGTACAACTATGGCTACACCTTC
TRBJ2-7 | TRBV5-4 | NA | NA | CASSPNSGTSYEQYF | TGTGCCAGCAGCCCGAATTCCGGGACATCCTACGAGCAGTACTTC
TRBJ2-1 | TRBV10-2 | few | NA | CASSGSVRGNEQFF | TGCGCCAGCAGTGGTAGCGTAAGGGGGAATGAGCAGTTCTTC
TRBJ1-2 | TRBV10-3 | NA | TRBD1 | CAIRETGGYGYTF | TGTGCCATCAGGGAGACAGGGGGGTATGGCTACACCTTC
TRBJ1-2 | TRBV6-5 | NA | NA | CASSFFRADGGYTF | TGTGCCAGCAGTTTCTTCCGAGCGGACGGTGGCTACACCTTC
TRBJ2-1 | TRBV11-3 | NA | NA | CASSLSQGTYNEQFF | TGTGCCAGCAGCTTAAGCCAGGGAACCTACAATGAGCAGTTCTTC
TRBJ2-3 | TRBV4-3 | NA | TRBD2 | CASSQDGLAGDYSTDTQYF | TGCGCCAGCAGCCAAGATGGGCTAGCGGGGGATTATAGCACAGATACGCAGTATTTT
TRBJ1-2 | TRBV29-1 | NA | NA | CSVVERSGYTF | TGCAGCGTTGTTGAGAGATCTGGCTACACCTTC
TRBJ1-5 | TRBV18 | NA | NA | CASSPRAEDQPQHF | TGTGCCAGCTCACCACGGGCAGAAGACCAGCCCCAGCATTTT
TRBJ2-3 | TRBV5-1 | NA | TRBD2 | CASSYRPGAGGSTDTQYF | TGCGCCAGCAGCTATCGACCCGGAGCGGGGGGATCCACAGATACGCAGTATTTT
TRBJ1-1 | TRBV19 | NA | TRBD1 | CASSISRDRGHQAFF | TGTGCCAGTAGTATTTCCCGGGACAGGGGGCATCAAGCTTTCTTT
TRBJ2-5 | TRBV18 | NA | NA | CASSPPAVRETQYF | TGTGCCAGCTCACCACCGGCCGTCCGAGAGACCCAGTACTTC
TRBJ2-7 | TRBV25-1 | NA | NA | CASSEGLFKYF | TGTGCCAGCAGTGAGGGACTTTTCAAGTACTTC
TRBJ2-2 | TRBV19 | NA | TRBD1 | CASTKDRATGELFF | TGTGCCAGTACCAAGGACAGGGCCACCGGGGAGCTGTTTTTT
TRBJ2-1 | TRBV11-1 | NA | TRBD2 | CASSLDSGGGRYNEQFF | TGTGCCAGCAGCTTAGATTCGGGCGGGGGGCGTTACAATGAGCAGTTCTTC
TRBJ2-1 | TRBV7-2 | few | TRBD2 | CASSDGLAGGVDEQFF | TGTGCCAGCAGCGACGGACTAGCGGGAGGAGTCGATGAGCAGTTCTTC
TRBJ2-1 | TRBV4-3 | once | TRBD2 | CASSHRVGGDNEQFF | TGCGCCAGCAGCCATAGAGTGGGGGGGGACAATGAGCAGTTCTTC
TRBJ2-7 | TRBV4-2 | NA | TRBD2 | CASSQGLADSYEQYF | TGTGCCAGCAGCCAGGGACTAGCGGATTCCTACGAGCAGTACTTC
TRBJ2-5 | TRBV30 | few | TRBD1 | CAWSVRDRKTTHALQETQYF | TGTGCCTGGAGTGTTAGGGACAGAAAGACTACCCACGCACTTCAAGAGACCCAGTACTTC
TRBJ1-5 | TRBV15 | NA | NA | CATSRPSPGGNQPQHF | TGTGCCACCAGCAGGCCTTCCCCCGGTGGCAATCAGCCCCAGCATTTT
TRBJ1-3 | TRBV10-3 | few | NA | CAIRDSSGNTIYF | TGTGCCATCAGAGACAGCTCTGGAAACACCATATATTTT
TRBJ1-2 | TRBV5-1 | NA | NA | CASSTGLQGLYGYTF | TGCGCCAGCAGCACTGGCCTACAGGGCCTCTATGGCTACACCTTC
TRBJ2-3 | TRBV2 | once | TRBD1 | CASSYDRGRTDTQYF | TGTGCCAGCTCCTACGACAGGGGAAGGACAGATACGCAGTATTTT
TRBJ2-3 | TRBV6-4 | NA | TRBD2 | CASSLDSGGNRDTQYF | TGTGCCAGCAGTCTGGACAGCGGGGGGAATAGAGATACGCAGTATTTT
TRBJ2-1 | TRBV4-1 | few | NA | CASSQDWNRDYNEQFF | TGCGCCAGCAGCCAAGATTGGAACAGGGACTACAATGAGCAGTTCTTC